The present TCR beta chain was sequenced within a study of identical twins. Notes on the study in general: Modelling approaches yielded underestimates of out-of-frame TCR alpha sharing between monozygotic twins.

V shed 0 bases and J shed 4 bases, with 16 bases lying between them. CDR3 length equals 16 residues. Germline V gives CDR1 GTSNPN, CDR2 SVGIG (reference sequence). Details on this clonotype: Its target is not known.

MiXCR, run by TCRdb on the 5' RACE reads, gives a single entry per CDR3 protein. In the table there are around 480,000 distinct CDR3 sequences, 12% to 15% of which are singletons. This sample was shared with a second study, whose subject was yellow fever vaccine responses in identical twins.

The rearrangement uses TRBV30 and TRBJ2-1, with D possibly being TRBD1 (6 bases). The sample consisted of CD4+ T cells sorted from blood. This receptor was taken from a woman aged 18-29 years in good health. The CDR3 spells CAWSVGDTQIYNEQFF. The CDR3 region has the DNA TGTGCCTGGAGTGTAGGGGACACCCAGATATACAATGAGCAGTTCTTC. Variable domain in full (rest from reference TRBV30 and TRBJ2-1): SQTIHQWPATLVQPVGSPLSLECTVEGTSNPNLYWYRQAAGRGLQLLFYSVGIGQISSEVPQNLSASRPQDRQFILSSKKLLLSDSGFYLCAWSVGDTQIYNEQFFGPGTRLTVL.